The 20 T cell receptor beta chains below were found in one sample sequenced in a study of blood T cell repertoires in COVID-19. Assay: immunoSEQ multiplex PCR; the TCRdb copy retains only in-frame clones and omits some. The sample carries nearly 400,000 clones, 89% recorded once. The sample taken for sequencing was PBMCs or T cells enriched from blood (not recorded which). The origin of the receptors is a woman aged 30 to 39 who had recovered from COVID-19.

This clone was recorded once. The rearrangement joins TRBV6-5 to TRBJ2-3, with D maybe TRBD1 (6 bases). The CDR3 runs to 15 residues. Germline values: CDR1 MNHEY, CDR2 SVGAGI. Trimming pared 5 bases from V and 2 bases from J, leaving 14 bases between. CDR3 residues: CASSNRALFTDTQYF. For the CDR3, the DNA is TGTGCCAGCAGTAACAGGGCACTATTCACAGATACGCAGTATTTT.

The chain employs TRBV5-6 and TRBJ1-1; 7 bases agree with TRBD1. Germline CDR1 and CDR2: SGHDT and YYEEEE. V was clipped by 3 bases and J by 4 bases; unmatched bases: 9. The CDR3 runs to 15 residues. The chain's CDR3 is CASSSSRGPATEAFF. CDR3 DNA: TGTGCCAGCAGCTCCAGTAGGGGGCCTGCCACTGAAGCTTTCTTT.

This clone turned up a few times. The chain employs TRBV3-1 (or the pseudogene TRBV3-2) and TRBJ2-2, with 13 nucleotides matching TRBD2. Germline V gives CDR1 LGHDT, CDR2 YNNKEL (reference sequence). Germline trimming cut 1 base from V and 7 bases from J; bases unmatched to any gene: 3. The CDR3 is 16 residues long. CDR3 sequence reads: CASSQALAGGRGELFF. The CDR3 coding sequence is TGTGCCAGCAGCCAAGCACTAGCGGGAGGGCGCGGGGAGCTGTTTTTT.

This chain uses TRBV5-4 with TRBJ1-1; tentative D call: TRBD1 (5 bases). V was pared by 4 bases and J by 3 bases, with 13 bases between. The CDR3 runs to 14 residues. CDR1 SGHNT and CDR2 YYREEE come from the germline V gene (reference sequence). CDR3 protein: CASSPEWDYTEAFF. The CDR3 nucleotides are TGTGCCAGCAGCCCCGAATGGGACTACACTGAAGCTTTCTTT.

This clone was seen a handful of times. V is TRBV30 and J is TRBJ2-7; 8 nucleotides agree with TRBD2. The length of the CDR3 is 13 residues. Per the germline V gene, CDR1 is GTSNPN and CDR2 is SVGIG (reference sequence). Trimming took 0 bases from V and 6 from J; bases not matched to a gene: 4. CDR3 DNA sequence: TGTGCCTGGAGTGTAGACGGGAGGGGCGAGCAGTACTTC. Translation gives CAWSVDGRGEQYF.

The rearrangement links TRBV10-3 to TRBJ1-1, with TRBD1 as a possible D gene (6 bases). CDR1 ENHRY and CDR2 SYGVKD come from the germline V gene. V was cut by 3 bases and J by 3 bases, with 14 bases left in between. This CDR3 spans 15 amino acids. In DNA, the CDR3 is TGTGCCATCAGTGAACGAACAGGGTTCTACACTGAAGCTTTCTTT. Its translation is CAISERTGFYTEAFF.

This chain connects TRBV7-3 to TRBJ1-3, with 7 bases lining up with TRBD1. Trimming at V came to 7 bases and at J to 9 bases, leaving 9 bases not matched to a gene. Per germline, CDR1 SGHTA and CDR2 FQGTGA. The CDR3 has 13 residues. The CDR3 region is CASTSLAGGTIYF. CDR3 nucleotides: TGTGCCAGCACTTCCCTCGCAGGGGGCACCATATATTTT.

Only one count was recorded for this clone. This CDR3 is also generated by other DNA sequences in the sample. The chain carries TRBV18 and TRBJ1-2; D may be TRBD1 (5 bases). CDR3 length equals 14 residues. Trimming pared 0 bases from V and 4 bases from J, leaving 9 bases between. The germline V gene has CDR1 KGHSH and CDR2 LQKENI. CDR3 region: CASSPPTGGYGYTF. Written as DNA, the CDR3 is TGTGCCAGCTCACCACCTACAGGCGGCTATGGCTACACCTTC.

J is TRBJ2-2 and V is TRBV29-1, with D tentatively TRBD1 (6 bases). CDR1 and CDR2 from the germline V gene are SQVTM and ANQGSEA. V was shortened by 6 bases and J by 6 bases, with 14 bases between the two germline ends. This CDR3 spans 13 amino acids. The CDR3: CSVFAGEAGELFF. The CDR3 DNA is TGCAGCGTCTTCGCAGGGGAAGCCGGGGAGCTGTTTTTT.

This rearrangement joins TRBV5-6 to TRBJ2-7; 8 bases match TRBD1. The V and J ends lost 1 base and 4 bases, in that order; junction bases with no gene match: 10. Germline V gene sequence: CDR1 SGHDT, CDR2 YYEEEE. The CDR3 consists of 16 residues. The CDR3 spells CASSLLGTGLGYEQYF. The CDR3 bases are TGTGCCAGCAGCTTGTTAGGGACAGGTCTAGGGTACGAGCAGTACTTC.

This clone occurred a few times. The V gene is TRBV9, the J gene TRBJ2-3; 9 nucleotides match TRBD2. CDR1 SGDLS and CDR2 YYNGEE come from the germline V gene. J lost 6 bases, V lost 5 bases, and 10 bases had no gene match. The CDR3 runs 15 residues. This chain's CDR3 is CASSRGGTSRDTQYF. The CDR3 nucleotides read TGTGCCAGCAGTCGCGGCGGGACTAGCCGGGATACGCAGTATTTT.

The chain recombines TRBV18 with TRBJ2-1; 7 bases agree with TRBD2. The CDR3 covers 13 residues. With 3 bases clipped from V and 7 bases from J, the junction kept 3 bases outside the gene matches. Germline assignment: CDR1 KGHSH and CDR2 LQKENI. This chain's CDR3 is CASSPTSPNEQFF. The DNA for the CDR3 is TGTGCCAGCTCACCGACTAGCCCTAATGAGCAGTTCTTC.

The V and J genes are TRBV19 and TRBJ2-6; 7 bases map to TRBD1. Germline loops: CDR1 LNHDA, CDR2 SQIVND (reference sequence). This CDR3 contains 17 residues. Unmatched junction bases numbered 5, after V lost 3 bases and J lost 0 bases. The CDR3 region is CASSIGTALSGANVLTF. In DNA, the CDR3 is TGTGCCAGTAGTATCGGGACAGCGCTCTCTGGGGCCAACGTCCTGACTTTC.

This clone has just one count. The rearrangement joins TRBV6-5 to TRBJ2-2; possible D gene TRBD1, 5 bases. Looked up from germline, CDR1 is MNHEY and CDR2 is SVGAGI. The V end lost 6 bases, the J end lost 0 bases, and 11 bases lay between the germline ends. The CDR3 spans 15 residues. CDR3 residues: CASRTDLTNTGELFF. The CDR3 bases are TGTGCCAGCAGGACAGACTTAACGAACACCGGGGAGCTGTTTTTT.

The CDR3 spells CARSPSTRARSYEQYF. As DNA, the CDR3 is TGTGCCAGAAGCCCCTCCACTAGAGCCCGATCCTACGAGCAGTACTTC. The genes are TRBV5-3 and TRBJ2-7; TRBD2 is a possible D gene (5 bases). TRBV5-3 is an open reading frame, and its role is uncertain. This CDR3 is built from 16 residues. The V and J ends lost 4 bases and 1 base respectively, with 18 bases between them.

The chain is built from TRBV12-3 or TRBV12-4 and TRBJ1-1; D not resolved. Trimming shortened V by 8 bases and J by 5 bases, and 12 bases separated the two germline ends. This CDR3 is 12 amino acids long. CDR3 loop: CASRERVTEAFF. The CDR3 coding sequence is TGTGCCAGCCGGGAGCGGGTGACTGAAGCTTTCTTT.

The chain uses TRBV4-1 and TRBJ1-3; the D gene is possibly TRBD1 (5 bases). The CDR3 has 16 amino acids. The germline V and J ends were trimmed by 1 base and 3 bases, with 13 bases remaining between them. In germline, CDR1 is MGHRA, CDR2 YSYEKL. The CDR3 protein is CASSQVSGLDGNTIYF. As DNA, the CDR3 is TGCGCCAGCAGCCAAGTATCGGGACTTGATGGAAACACCATATATTTT.

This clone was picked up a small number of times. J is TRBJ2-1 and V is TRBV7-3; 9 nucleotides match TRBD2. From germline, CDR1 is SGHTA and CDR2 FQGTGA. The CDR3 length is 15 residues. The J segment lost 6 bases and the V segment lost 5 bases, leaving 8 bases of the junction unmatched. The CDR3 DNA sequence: TGTGCCAGCAGCCCCTCCGGCGGGAGGGCCAATGAGCAGTTCTTC. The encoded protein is CASSPSGGRANEQFF. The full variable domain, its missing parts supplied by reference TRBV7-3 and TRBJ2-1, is GAGVSQTPSNKVTEKGKYVELRCDPISGHTALYWYRQSLGQGPEFLIYFQGTGAADDSGLPNDRFFAVRPEGSVSTLKIQRTERGDSAVYLCASSPSGGRANEQFFGPGTRLTVL.

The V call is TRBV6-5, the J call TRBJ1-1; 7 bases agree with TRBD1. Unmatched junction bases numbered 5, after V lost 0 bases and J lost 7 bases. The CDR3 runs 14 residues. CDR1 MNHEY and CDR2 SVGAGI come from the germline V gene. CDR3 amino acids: CASSYSQGFGEAFF. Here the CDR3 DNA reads TGTGCCAGCAGTTACTCACAGGGGTTCGGTGAAGCTTTCTTT.

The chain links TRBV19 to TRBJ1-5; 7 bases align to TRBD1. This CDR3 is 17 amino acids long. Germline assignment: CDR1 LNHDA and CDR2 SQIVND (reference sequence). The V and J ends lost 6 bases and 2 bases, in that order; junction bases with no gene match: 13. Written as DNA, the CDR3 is TGTGCCAGTAGCCCAACCGAACAGGGGAGAGGCAATCAGCCCCAGCATTTT. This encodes CASSPTEQGRGNQPQHF.